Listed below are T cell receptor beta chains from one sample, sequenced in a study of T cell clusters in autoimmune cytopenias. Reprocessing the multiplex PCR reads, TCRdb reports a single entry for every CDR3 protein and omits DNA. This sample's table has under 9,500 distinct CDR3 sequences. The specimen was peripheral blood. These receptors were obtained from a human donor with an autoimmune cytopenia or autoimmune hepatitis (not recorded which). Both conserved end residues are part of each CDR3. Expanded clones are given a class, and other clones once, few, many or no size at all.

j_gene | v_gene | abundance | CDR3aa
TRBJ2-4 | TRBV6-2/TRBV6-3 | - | CASSAPSGMVAKNIQYF
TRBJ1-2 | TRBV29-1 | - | CSAGQGPSIPYGYTF
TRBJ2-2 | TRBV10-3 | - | CAISVAGGNTGELFF
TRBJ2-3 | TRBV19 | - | CASRRGSSTDTQYF
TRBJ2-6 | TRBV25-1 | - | CASTTVNGANVLTF
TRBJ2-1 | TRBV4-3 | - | CASSQDRGSVLSRIYNEQFF
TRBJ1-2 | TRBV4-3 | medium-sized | CASSRGTGGNYGYTF
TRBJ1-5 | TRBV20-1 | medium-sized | CSARDTLMGVPGQPQHF
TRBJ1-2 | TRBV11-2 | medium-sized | CASSPPGTGQTNYGYTF
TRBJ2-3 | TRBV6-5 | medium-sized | CASSSPLLAGDLTDTQYF
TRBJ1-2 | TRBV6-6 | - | CARSHRASVYGYTF
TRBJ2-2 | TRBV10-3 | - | CAITSGRTGELFF
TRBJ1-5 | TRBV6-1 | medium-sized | CASSLTGDQPQHF
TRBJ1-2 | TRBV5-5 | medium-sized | CASSLGRGLDYGYTF
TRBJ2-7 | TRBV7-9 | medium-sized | CASSFTGRIYEQYF
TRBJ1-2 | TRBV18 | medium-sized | CASSPNRGLISDGYTF
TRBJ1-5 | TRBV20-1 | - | CSARGGIDQPQHF
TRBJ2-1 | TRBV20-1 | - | CSARDWASGRVNEQFF
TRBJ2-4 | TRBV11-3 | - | CASSTRDRSVQYF
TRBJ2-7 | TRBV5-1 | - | CASSPMDLGEQYF
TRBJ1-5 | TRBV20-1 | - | CSAVGNSNQPQHF
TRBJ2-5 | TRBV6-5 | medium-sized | CASGGSGIGETQYF
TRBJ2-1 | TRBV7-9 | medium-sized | CASSIDQQDEQFF